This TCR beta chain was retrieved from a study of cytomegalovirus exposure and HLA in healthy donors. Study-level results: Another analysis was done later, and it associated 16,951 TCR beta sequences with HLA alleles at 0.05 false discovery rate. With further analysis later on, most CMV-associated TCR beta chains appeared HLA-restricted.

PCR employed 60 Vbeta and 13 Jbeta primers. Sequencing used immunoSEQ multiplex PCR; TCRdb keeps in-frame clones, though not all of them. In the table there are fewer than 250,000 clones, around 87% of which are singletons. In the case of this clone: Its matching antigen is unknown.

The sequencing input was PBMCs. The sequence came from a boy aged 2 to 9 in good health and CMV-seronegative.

The chain's CDR3 is CASSLTGESSYNEQFF. The CDR3 nucleotides are TGTGCCAGCAGTCTTACCGGGGAGAGCTCCTACAATGAGCAGTTCTTC. The rearrangement links TRBV5-4 to TRBJ2-1; weak D call: TRBD2 (5 bases). This CDR3 is 16 amino acids long. Germline V lookup: CDR1 SGHNT, CDR2 YYREEE (reference sequence). Trimming pared 5 bases from V and 0 bases from J, leaving 15 bases between. The whole variable domain, filled in from reference TRBV5-4 and TRBJ2-1, reads ETGVTQSPTHLIKTRGQQVTLRCSSQSGHNTVSWYQQALGQGPQFIFQYYREEENGRGNFPPRFSGLQFPNYSSELNVNALELDDSALYLCASSLTGESSYNEQFFGPGTRLTVL.